This entry is about one T cell receptor beta chain. Vbeta (60) and Jbeta (13) primers were used in the PCR. Assay: immunoSEQ multiplex PCR; the TCRdb copy retains only in-frame clones and omits some. The sample holds about 150,000 clones, under 80% seen once. This CDR3 comprises 13 residues. The V gene end was trimmed by 0 bases and the J gene end by 9 bases; junction bases not matched to a gene: 3. Germline assignment: CDR1 SGHRS and CDR2 YFSETQ. This record comes from a study of cytomegalovirus exposure and HLA in healthy donors. The sequence derives from a man aged 25-45 years in good health and CMV-seronegative. The chain uses TRBV5-1 and TRBJ2-1, with 7 bases matching TRBD1. The material sequenced was PBMCs. The CDR3 reads CASSLGQGSEQFF. CDR3 DNA sequence: TGCGCCAGCAGCTTGGGACAGGGCAGTGAGCAGTTCTTC.